The rows below give T cell receptor beta chains drawn from one sample of a study of CD8 T cells in Susac syndrome. TCRdb analysed the immunoSEQ multiplex PCR reads with MiXCR anew, one entry per CDR3 protein. The sample lists hundreds of thousands of distinct CDR3 sequences; 95% were seen once. Sequenced sample: CD4+ T cells from PBMCs. The receptors shown here come from a human donor with multiple sclerosis. Both conserved end residues are part of each CDR3. The order of the fields is J gene, clone size, V gene, D gene, CDR3 protein, CDR3 DNA. The D gene is left open where the match is weak. A clone size is listed for some rows: how often the clone was seen (once, few, many), or a class if it is expanded.

j_gene: TRBJ2-5; abundance: NA; v_gene: TRBV7-9; d_gene: NA; CDR3aa: CASSTSQETQYF; CDR3nt: TGTGCCAGCAGCACGTCACAAGAGACCCAGTACTTC
j_gene: TRBJ2-3; abundance: NA; v_gene: TRBV15; d_gene: NA; CDR3aa: CATSRDRDGDTQYF; CDR3nt: TGTGCCACCAGCAGAGACAGGGATGGAGATACGCAGTATTTT
j_gene: TRBJ2-7; abundance: NA; v_gene: TRBV23-1; d_gene: TRBD2; CDR3aa: CASSHPWTSRTYEQYF; CDR3nt: TGCGCCAGCAGTCATCCATGGACTAGCCGCACCTACGAGCAGTACTTC
j_gene: TRBJ2-5; abundance: NA; v_gene: TRBV29-1; d_gene: NA; CDR3aa: CSVSDPRDHQETQYF; CDR3nt: TGCAGCGTTTCGGACCCTCGGGACCACCAAGAGACCCAGTACTTC
j_gene: TRBJ2-3; abundance: NA; v_gene: TRBV30; d_gene: TRBD1; CDR3aa: CAWSPQGADTQYF; CDR3nt: TGTGCCTGGAGCCCACAGGGGGCAGATACGCAGTATTTT
j_gene: TRBJ1-1; abundance: NA; v_gene: TRBV27; d_gene: NA; CDR3aa: CASSPRQAMNTEAFF; CDR3nt: TGTGCCAGCAGTCCCCGACAGGCTATGAACACTGAAGCTTTCTTT
j_gene: TRBJ2-7; abundance: NA; v_gene: TRBV7-2; d_gene: TRBD2; CDR3aa: CASSPRLAGGKEQYF; CDR3nt: TGTGCCAGCAGCCCTCGACTAGCGGGGGGTAAGGAGCAGTACTTC
j_gene: TRBJ2-1; abundance: NA; v_gene: TRBV15; d_gene: TRBD1; CDR3aa: CATSDRDREVNEQFF; CDR3nt: TGTGCCACCAGCGACCGGGACAGGGAAGTGAATGAGCAGTTCTTC
j_gene: TRBJ2-5; abundance: few; v_gene: TRBV29-1; d_gene: NA; CDR3aa: CSVERTGAKETQYF; CDR3nt: TGCAGCGTTGAGAGGACGGGTGCCAAAGAGACCCAGTACTTC
j_gene: TRBJ1-6; abundance: NA; v_gene: TRBV6-2/TRBV6-3; d_gene: NA; CDR3aa: CASSYSQAPLHF; CDR3nt: TGTGCCAGCAGTTATTCTCAGGCACCCCTCCACTTT
j_gene: TRBJ1-2; abundance: NA; v_gene: TRBV30; d_gene: NA; CDR3aa: CAWSVIQGYGYTF; CDR3nt: TGTGCCTGGAGTGTAATCCAGGGTTATGGCTACACCTTC
j_gene: TRBJ1-1; abundance: NA; v_gene: TRBV29-1; d_gene: TRBD1; CDR3aa: CSGRTGGTEAFF; CDR3nt: TGCAGCGGTAGAACAGGGGGCACTGAAGCTTTCTTT
j_gene: TRBJ1-1; abundance: NA; v_gene: TRBV28; d_gene: NA; CDR3aa: CASSWAETEAFF; CDR3nt: TGTGCCAGCAGTTGGGCAGAGACTGAAGCTTTCTTT